The present T cell receptor (beta chain) was sequenced within a study of cytomegalovirus exposure and HLA in healthy donors. Overall study findings and caveats: In a later analysis, several top co-occurrence clusters appeared linked to parvovirus B19, influenza, CMV and Epstein-Barr virus. In a later analysis, across HLA loci, associated TCR counts were highest for DRB1, lowest for HLA-C. An analysis that was carried out later associated approximately 15,000 TCR beta sequences with HLA alleles at 0.05 false discovery rate. The authors later found most CMV-associated TCR beta chains appeared HLA-restricted.

60 Vbeta and 13 Jbeta primers were used in PCR. Clones were read by immunoSEQ multiplex PCR, and TCRdb kept only the in-frame ones, dropping some. The table for this sample gives over 45,000 clones. The germline V gene encodes CDR1 LNHDA and CDR2 SQIVND (reference sequence). CDR3 size: 14 residues. Between the trimmed V and J ends, which lost 3 bases and 10 bases, there was a span of 13 bases. Note on this clone: What it binds is not known.

The sequence came from a woman aged 18-29 years in good health and CMV-seronegative. Sequenced: PBMCs. J is TRBJ1-6 and V is TRBV19; no clear D gene. The CDR3 DNA reads as TGTGCCAGTAGTATTAGATCCTCGGGGTCACCCCTCCACTTT. Residues: CASSIRSSGSPLHF.